This T cell receptor (beta chain) was profiled in a study of OX40 agonist ivuxolimab in advanced cancers. Study in general: With ivuxolimab, an agonistic anti-OX40 (CD134) antibody, patients were treated.

Study-level results: Low normalized T-cell clonal expansion was also seen in some nonresponders. Antigen specificity remained undetermined for the expanded peripheral T cells.

Worth noting for this clone: Its antigen is undetermined.

The assay was immunoSEQ multiplex PCR, and TCRdb's table has in-frame clones only and misses some. Of about 77,000 clones listed, over 70% are singletons. Trimming left V 8 bases short and J 4 bases short, with 12 bases between. There are 14 residues in the CDR3. Germline assignment: CDR1 SGHVS and CDR2 FQNEAQ. The source of this sequence is an adult with an advanced solid tumor such as melanoma, head and neck, liver or kidney cancer. The V and J genes are TRBV7-8 and TRBJ2-6; no clear D. Sequencing was performed on CD4+ or CD8+ T cells sorted from blood, taken in a trial of the OX40 agonist ivuxolimab. The CDR3 nucleotides are TGTGCCAGCGGGCGAAGCACCGGGGCCAACGTCCTGACTTTC. Translation gives CASGRSTGANVLTF.